These 18 T cell receptor beta chains were sequenced from one sample in a study of control samples from healthy donors and cancer patients. Assay used: immunoSEQ multiplex PCR; TCRdb lists only in-frame clones, some missing. The table includes 390,000 or so clones, approximately 92% detected once. The sequencing input was PBMCs. These receptors came from a man aged 40-50 years with head and neck cancer.

This chain uses TRBV7-9 with TRBJ1-3, with 7 bases aligning to TRBD1. The CDR3 length is 14 residues. Per the germline V gene, CDR1 is SEHNR and CDR2 is FQNEAQ (reference sequence). V lost 5 bases, J lost 4 bases, and 5 bases stayed unmatched. DNA for the CDR3: TGTGCCAGCAGCCTCACAGGGGTAGGAAACACCATATATTTT. Encoded protein: CASSLTGVGNTIYF.

J is TRBJ1-2 and V is TRBV6-6, with D maybe TRBD1 (6 bases). Germline V gives CDR1 MNHNY, CDR2 SVGAGI (reference sequence). V gave up 5 bases and J gave up 1 base, with 11 bases separating them. This CDR3 has 14 amino acids. The CDR3 region is CASSTQGFNYGYTF. In DNA form, the CDR3 reads TGTGCCAGCAGTACACAGGGATTTAACTATGGCTACACCTTC.

This clone has a single count. V gene TRBV7-3 combines with J gene TRBJ2-3, with D uncertain. This CDR3 has 14 residues. V was pared by 3 bases and J by 6 bases, with 13 bases between. CDR1 SGHTA and CDR2 FQGTGA come from the germline V gene. The CDR3 DNA follows: TGTGCCAGCAGCTTGCTAGTGAGACCGGATACGCAGTATTTT. The encoded protein is CASSLLVRPDTQYF. Together with reference TRBV7-3 and TRBJ2-3, the CDR3 gives the full variable domain: GAGVSQTPSNKVTEKGKYVELRCDPISGHTALYWYRQSLGQGPEFLIYFQGTGAADDSGLPNDRFFAVRPEGSVSTLKIQRTERGDSAVYLCASSLLVRPDTQYFGPGTRLTVL.

The chain recombines TRBV21-1 with TRBJ2-7; TRBD1 is the table's D call and was not checked against the DNA. TRBV21-1 is described as a pseudogene. This CDR3 has 14 residues. CDR3 nucleotide sequence: TGTGCCAGCACTTCACCGGGACAGGGCTACGAGCAGTACTTC. Translated, it gives CASTSPGQGYEQYF.

The chain uses TRBV6-4 and TRBJ2-3, with D uncertain. CDR1 is MRHNA and CDR2 is SNTAGT in the germline V gene. The V end was cut by 2 bases, the J end by 4 bases, with 10 bases between. This CDR3 comprises 14 residues. CDR3 nucleotide sequence: TGTGCCAGCAGTGACGGATTGGGTGCAGATACGCAGTATTTT. It encodes CASSDGLGADTQYF.

Details on this clone: The junction does not match germline at one end; this may be a read error. This chain links TRBV19 with TRBJ2-5, with D possibly TRBD1 on 6 matching bases. Germline loops: CDR1 LNHDA, CDR2 SQIVND (reference sequence). CDR3 size: 11 residues. CDR3 nucleotides: TGTGCCAGTAGTATTACAGGGTCGCGTAACTTC. Translating gives CASSITGSRNF.

The V gene is TRBV28, the J gene TRBJ2-7; TRBD1 aligns across 9 bases. The germline gives CDR1 MDHEN, CDR2 SYDVKM. Germline trimming cut 6 bases from V and 6 bases from J; bases unmatched to any gene: 6. The CDR3 covers 13 residues. CDR3: CASSPGQGGEQYF. DNA of the CDR3: TGTGCCAGCAGCCCGGGACAGGGAGGCGAGCAGTACTTC.

Comments on this clone: Other nucleotide sequences in the sample specify the same CDR3. CDR3 sequence reads: CASSLLNTEAFF. CDR3 DNA sequence: TGTGCCAGCAGTTTGTTGAACACTGAAGCTTTCTTT. This chain links TRBV28 with TRBJ1-1; D call uncertain. The CDR3 consists of 12 residues. Germline-derived CDR1 and CDR2 are MDHEN and SYDVKM. Trimming took off 3 bases at V and 0 bases at J, with 2 bases between the two ends.

The chain is built from TRBV27 and TRBJ1-2; D unclear. Germline CDR1 reads MNHEY; CDR2 reads SMNVEV (reference sequence). The CDR3 length is 15 residues. The V end was cut by 8 bases, the J end by 8 bases, with 24 bases between. Here the CDR3 reads CASRPSSGLKRGYTF. The DNA for the CDR3 is TGTGCCAGCCGTCCATCCAGCGGCCTTAAGAGAGGCTACACCTTC.

The chain recombines TRBV3-1 (or the pseudogene TRBV3-2) with TRBJ2-3; no clear D. V dropped 5 bases and J dropped 6 bases, with 9 bases sitting between them. Germline CDR1 LGHDT, CDR2 YNNKEL (reference sequence). The CDR3 spans 12 residues. The CDR3 sequence: CASSAAVDTQYF. For the CDR3, the DNA is TGTGCCAGCAGCGCCGCGGTGGATACGCAGTATTTT.

The chain has TRBV24-1 and TRBJ2-5; possible D gene TRBD1, 5 bases. This CDR3 is 17 amino acids long. Deletions cut 4 bases from V and 5 bases from J, with 22 bases between. Germline CDR1 KGHDR, CDR2 SFDVKD. The CDR3 nucleotides read TGTGCCACCAGTGACATGCCCCTGGACACTTTGCGGGAGACCCAGTACTTC. This sequence encodes CATSDMPLDTLRETQYF.

The V call is TRBV27, the J call TRBJ2-1, with D possibly TRBD1 on 6 matching bases. The germline gives CDR1 MNHEY, CDR2 SMNVEV (reference sequence). Trimming stripped 3 bases from V and 0 bases from J, with 9 bases between. The CDR3 is 15 amino acids. The CDR3, as DNA: TGTGCCAGCAGTTTCACAGGGAGCTCCTACAATGAGCAGTTCTTC. Protein sequence: CASSFTGSSYNEQFF.

This clone was seen just once. The V call is TRBV6-5, the J call TRBJ2-5; no reliable D call. Germline V gene lookup returns CDR1 MNHEY and CDR2 SVGAGI. V lost 5 bases, J lost 5 bases, and 15 bases lay in between. This CDR3 has 14 amino acids. The CDR3 nucleotides read TGTGCCAGCAGTCCTAAACTGAAGAGGGAGACCCAGTACTTC. The encoded protein is CASSPKLKRETQYF.

The chain employs TRBV7-2 and TRBJ1-6; no reliable D call. Germline CDR1 reads SGHTA; CDR2 reads FQGNSA. V was trimmed by 2 bases and J by 11 bases, leaving 10 bases between them. The CDR3 has 13 amino acids. As DNA, the CDR3 is TGTGCCAGCAGCTTAACCCAAAACCCACCCCTCCACTTT. Its protein product is CASSLTQNPPLHF.

The V call is TRBV19, the J call TRBJ1-6; D is undetermined. Germline CDR1 is LNHDA and CDR2 is SQIVND (reference sequence). Trimming took off 5 bases at V and 11 bases at J, with 16 bases between the two ends. This CDR3 contains 14 residues. CDR3 DNA: TGTGCCAGTAGTTTTGCAACAACCGGGGCACCCCTCCACTTT. Translated, it gives CASSFATTGAPLHF.

A word on this clone: Different DNA sequences within this sample yield the same CDR3. The rearrangement joins TRBV28 to TRBJ1-1; D is undetermined. This CDR3 is 14 amino acids long. Germline-derived CDR1 and CDR2 are MDHEN and SYDVKM. Trimming shortened V by 1 base and J by 1 base, and 7 bases separated the two germline ends. CDR3 nucleotides: TGTGCCAGCAGTTTATTGGCAGGGAACACTGAAGCTTTCTTT. Protein: CASSLLAGNTEAFF.

The chain joins TRBV5-6 to TRBJ1-5; 7 bases match TRBD1. The ends lost 4 bases at V and 1 base at J; junction bases unmatched: 5. The CDR3 spans 15 residues. Germline V gene lookup returns CDR1 SGHDT and CDR2 YYEEEE. In DNA, the CDR3 is TGTGCCAGCAGCCGCAGGGGGTTGAGCAATCAGCCCCAGCATTTT. It translates to CASSRRGLSNQPQHF. The full variable domain, rest sourced from reference TRBV5-6 and TRBJ1-5, is DAGVTQSPTHLIKTRGQQVTLRCSPKSGHDTVSWYQQALGQGPQFIFQYYEEEERQRGNFPDRFSGHQFPNYSSELNVNALLLGDSALYLCASSRRGLSNQPQHFGDGTRLSIL.

The rearrangement links TRBV5-1 to TRBJ1-1; D unresolved. Trimming took 4 bases from V and 5 from J, leaving 12 bases between them. The CDR3 sequence is 13 residues long. Germline loops: CDR1 SGHRS, CDR2 YFSETQ. The CDR3 spells CASSQFGGTEAFF. The CDR3 DNA reads as TGCGCCAGCAGCCAATTCGGAGGGACTGAAGCTTTCTTT.